This T cell receptor beta chain comes out of a study of a mutant IDH1 vaccine in newly diagnosed glioma. Across the whole study: Most patients had radiochemotherapy with temozolomide before enrollment; others had one alone.

This table comes from immunoSEQ multiplex PCR, and its TCRdb copy is limited to in-frame clones, with some not included. The profile shows over 50,000 clones, about 87% of them singletons. Trimming left V 0 bases short and J 7 bases short, with 25 bases between. CDR3 length: 18 amino acids. The germline V gene has CDR1 SGDLS and CDR2 YYNGEE. Indicated time point: week 23, last vaccination. Topical imiquimod was applied with each vaccine dose, which held 300 ug of mutant IDH1 20-mer peptide. Donors had new IDH1-mutant astrocytomas of WHO grade 3 or 4 (ATRX-lost). As regards this clone: The target antigen is unknown.

This clonotype was sampled from a man younger than 35 with glioma. The sample was PBMCs, taken from a glioma patient whose treatment included an IDH1 peptide vaccine. V and J are TRBV9 and TRBJ1-1; TRBD1 is a possible D gene (5 bases). The CDR3 spells CASSVDPTVLYRRGEAFF. The CDR3 DNA is TGTGCCAGCAGCGTAGACCCCACCGTCCTCTACCGGAGGGGTGAAGCTTTCTTT.